This T cell receptor (beta chain) was identified in a study of tumour-infiltrating T cells in Burkitt lymphoma. Study-wide context: All epidemiological Burkitt lymphoma subtypes were represented in the cohort. Productive clonality predicted overall and progression-free survival.

Method: immunoSEQ multiplex PCR; TCRdb's copy keeps in-frame clones and lacks some. In the table there are 46,000 or so clones, less than 40% of which are singletons. Trimming removed 4 bases from V and 8 bases from J, with 7 bases in between. This CDR3 spans 11 amino acids. Per germline, CDR1 SGHTA and CDR2 FQGTGA. The rearrangement links TRBV7-3 to TRBJ2-3; no reliable D call. The sequenced material came from tumor tissue. The TCR comes from a human donor with Burkitt lymphoma. The CDR3 DNA sequence: TGTGCCAGCAGCTACGGGTCTACGCAGTATTTT. This encodes CASSYGSTQYF. The variable domain in full, completed from reference TRBV7-3 and TRBJ2-3, reads GAGVSQTPSNKVTEKGKYVELRCDPISGHTALYWYRQSLGQGPEFLIYFQGTGAADDSGLPNDRFFAVRPEGSVSTLKIQRTERGDSAVYLCASSYGSTQYFGPGTRLTVL.